Below are 10 T cell receptor beta chains sequenced from a single sample in a study of blood T cell repertoires in COVID-19. Profiled with immunoSEQ multiplex PCR; TCRdb holds only in-frame clones, not every one. Of about 260,000 clones in the sample, 70% to 90% were seen once. Sequenced: peripheral blood. The receptors originated from a woman aged 50 to 65 with acute or convalescent COVID-19.

V and J are TRBV27 and TRBJ2-2; 7 nucleotides agree with TRBD1. The V gene's germline CDR1 is MNHEY and CDR2 SMNVEV (reference sequence). V trimming: 2 bases; J trimming: 4 bases; junction bases outside the gene matches: 7. CDR3 length equals 16 residues. In nucleotides, the CDR3 is TGTGCCAGCAGTTTAGAGGGGACAGTCCCCACCGGGGAGCTGTTTTTT. It specifies CASSLEGTVPTGELFF.

J is TRBJ2-1 and V is TRBV5-1; 10 nucleotides match TRBD2. CDR1 is SGHRS and CDR2 is YFSETQ in the germline V gene. The CDR3 extends over 17 amino acids. J lost 7 bases, V lost 1 base, and 11 bases had no gene match. In DNA form, the CDR3 reads TGCGCCAGCAGCTTGAAAGAGGGGACTAGCGACATAAATGAGCAGTTCTTC. Its translation: CASSLKEGTSDINEQFF.

This clone was counted a single time. The V and J genes are TRBV6-2 or TRBV6-3 and TRBJ2-1; D perhaps matches TRBD2 (5 bases). Germline-derived CDR1 and CDR2 are MNHEY and SVGEGT. The germline V and J ends were trimmed by 5 bases and 0 bases, with 8 bases remaining between them. The CDR3 is 14 residues long. CDR3 in DNA: TGTGCCAGCAGTGGAGGAAGCTCCTACAATGAGCAGTTCTTC. Translated, it gives CASSGGSSYNEQFF.

V is TRBV28 and J is TRBJ2-1; 9 nucleotides match TRBD2. Germline V CDR1 and CDR2: MDHEN, SYDVKM. This CDR3 has 14 residues. Trimming at V came to 7 bases and at J to 0 bases, leaving 1 base not matched to a gene. The CDR3 sequence: CASTLAGSYNEQFF. The CDR3 DNA reads TGTGCCAGCACACTAGCGGGCTCCTACAATGAGCAGTTCTTC. The full variable domain, rest sourced from reference TRBV28 and TRBJ2-1, is DVKVTQSSRYLVKRTGEKVFLECVQDMDHENMFWYRQDPGLGLRLIYFSYDVKMKEKGDIPEGYSVSREKKERFSLILESASTNQTSMYLCASTLAGSYNEQFFGPGTRLTVL.

The V gene is TRBV24-1, the J gene TRBJ2-1; 10 positions match TRBD1. The trim removed 1 base at V and 6 bases at J, leaving 2 bases unmatched. This CDR3 region has 15 residues. CDR1 KGHDR and CDR2 SFDVKD come from the germline V gene. DNA of the CDR3: TGTGCCACCAGTGATTTCTGGACAGGGGGCAATGAGCAGTTCTTC. Its translation is CATSDFWTGGNEQFF.

The gene calls are TRBV12-3 or TRBV12-4 and TRBJ1-2, with 8 bases aligning to TRBD1. The CDR3 runs to 13 residues. Unmatched junction bases numbered 3, after V lost 5 bases and J lost 4 bases. Here the CDR3 reads CASSEQGVYGYTF. The CDR3 coding sequence is TGTGCCAGCAGTGAACAGGGGGTCTATGGCTACACCTTC.

The V call is TRBV7-9, the J call TRBJ2-3; 9 positions match TRBD2. The CDR3 is 14 amino acids. Germline V lookup: CDR1 SEHNR, CDR2 FQNEAQ (reference sequence). After removal of 3 bases from V and 6 bases from J, the junction contained 4 bases not matched to a gene. The CDR3 DNA sequence: TGTGCCAGCAGCTTTATAGCGGGAGCTGATACGCAGTATTTT. Translation: CASSFIAGADTQYF.

The chain recombines TRBV24-1 with TRBJ1-5, with 10 bases aligning to TRBD1. Germline assignment: CDR1 KGHDR and CDR2 SFDVKD. The CDR3 is 15 residues long. Trimming took 3 bases from V and 9 from J; bases not matched to a gene: 7. The DNA for the CDR3 is TGTGCCACCAGTGATGCGACAGGGGGCTGGGGGCCCCAGCATTTT. It yields the protein CATSDATGGWGPQHF.

This chain links TRBV7-9 with TRBJ2-1; the match to TRBD2 covers 7 bases. The J segment lost 4 bases and the V segment lost 5 bases, leaving 5 bases of the junction unmatched. This CDR3 has 14 residues. Looked up from germline, CDR1 is SEHNR and CDR2 is FQNEAQ (reference sequence). The CDR3, as DNA: TGTGCCAGCAGCCGGGGGGACTTATACAATGAGCAGTTCTTC. Amino acids: CASSRGDLYNEQFF.

V usage is TRBV7-3 and J usage is TRBJ2-1, with 8 bases fitting TRBD2. V lost 2 bases to trimming and J lost 7 bases; unmatched junction nucleotides: 7. The CDR3 length is 15 residues. Germline-derived CDR1 and CDR2 are SGHTA and FQGTGA. The CDR3 DNA is TGTGCCAGCAGCTTACTGGGACTAGACCTTAATGAGCAGTTCTTC. It specifies CASSLLGLDLNEQFF. Looking up the rest from reference TRBV7-3 and TRBJ2-1 gives the full variable domain: GAGVSQTPSNKVTEKGKYVELRCDPISGHTALYWYRQSLGQGPEFLIYFQGTGAADDSGLPNDRFFAVRPEGSVSTLKIQRTERGDSAVYLCASSLLGLDLNEQFFGPGTRLTVL.